The rows below give T cell receptor beta chains drawn from one sample of a study of CD8+ T cells in alopecia areata. Generated by immunoSEQ multiplex PCR, the TCRdb table keeps only in-frame clones and is missing some. The repertoire holds 90,000 to 150,000 clones, with around 53% as singletons. The sequencing here drew on CD4+ T cells sorted from blood, taken at week 4, from a patient treated with tofacitinib. The receptors here all came from a human donor with alopecia areata. Both conserved end residues are part of each CDR3. Each record gives: clone size, D gene, V gene, J gene, CDR3 DNA, CDR3 protein. A D gene is named only where the DNA matches it firmly. Clone size is stated in some rows and not others, as once, few, many or a class when expanded.

size: .
D: TRBD1
V: TRBV9
J: TRBJ1-2
DNA: TGTGCCAGCAGCTCCGACGGACAGGGGTACTATGGCTACACCTTC
CDR3: CASSSDGQGYYGYTF

size: .
D: TRBD1
V: TRBV29-1
J: TRBJ1-2
DNA: TGCAGCGCGTGGACAGGGGTGTATGGCTACACCTTC
CDR3: CSAWTGVYGYTF

size: few
D: TRBD2
V: TRBV7-9
J: TRBJ2-5
DNA: TGTGCCAGCAGCCCGGGACTACACCAAGAGACCCAGTACTTC
CDR3: CASSPGLHQETQYF

size: .
D: TRBD2
V: TRBV11-3
J: TRBJ2-2
DNA: TGTGCCAGCAGCTTCGTGCAGGGAGGGACCGGGGAGCTGTTTTTT
CDR3: CASSFVQGGTGELFF

size: once
D: .
V: TRBV7-9
J: TRBJ2-3
DNA: TGTGCCAGCAGCTTGCTTCAGTGGGATACGCAGTATTTT
CDR3: CASSLLQWDTQYF

size: .
D: .
V: TRBV5-1
J: TRBJ2-2
DNA: TGCGCCAGCAGCTCCGGGGATAACGGGGAGCTGTTTTTT
CDR3: CASSSGDNGELFF

size: few
D: TRBD1
V: TRBV29-1
J: TRBJ1-2
DNA: TGCAGCGTTGGTCAGGGACAGGGGTATGAGAGCTACACCTTC
CDR3: CSVGQGQGYESYTF

size: .
D: .
V: TRBV2
J: TRBJ1-5
DNA: TGTGCCAGCAGTGAATCAGGGATTAGCAATCAGCCCCAGCATTTT
CDR3: CASSESGISNQPQHF

size: .
D: .
V: TRBV30
J: TRBJ1-1
DNA: TGTGCCTGGATGGGCACTGAAGCTTTCTTT
CDR3: CAWMGTEAFF

size: .
D: .
V: TRBV25-1
J: TRBJ2-3
DNA: TGTGCCAGCAAGGGTCTTGACAGTTACACAGATACGCAGTATTTT
CDR3: CASKGLDSYTDTQYF

size: .
D: .
V: TRBV20-1
J: TRBJ2-1
DNA: TGCAGTGCTAGCCGAGGGGGGGAGCAGTTCTTC
CDR3: CSASRGGEQFF

size: .
D: TRBD1
V: TRBV5-1
J: TRBJ2-2
DNA: TGCGCCAGCATGAGATCAGGGGGCGCAGACACCGGGGAGCTGTTTTTT
CDR3: CASMRSGGADTGELFF

size: .
D: .
V: TRBV4-1
J: TRBJ2-6
DNA: TGCGCCAGCAGCCACGAACCTACTGGGGCCAACGTCCTGACTTTC
CDR3: CASSHEPTGANVLTF

size: .
D: .
V: TRBV4-1
J: TRBJ2-2
DNA: TGCGCCAGCAGCCAAGGACAGCCTTCGAACACCGGGGAGCTGTTTTTT
CDR3: CASSQGQPSNTGELFF

size: few
D: TRBD2
V: TRBV29-1
J: TRBJ2-2
DNA: TGCAGCGGTAGCGGGGGCGACACCGGGGAGCTGTTTTTT
CDR3: CSGSGGDTGELFF

size: .
D: TRBD1
V: TRBV4-1
J: TRBJ1-3
DNA: TGCGCCAGCAGCCGCACCGGGACAGGGGGATCGGGAAACACCATATATTTT
CDR3: CASSRTGTGGSGNTIYF

size: .
D: TRBD1
V: TRBV18
J: TRBJ1-2
DNA: TGTGCCAGCTCACCGACCCGGGACAGGGTTGACTATGGCTACACCTTC
CDR3: CASSPTRDRVDYGYTF

size: .
D: .
V: TRBV29-1
J: TRBJ2-7
DNA: TGCAGCGTTGTCCTTCCCGACTTCGAGCAGTACTTC
CDR3: CSVVLPDFEQYF

size: .
D: TRBD1
V: TRBV18
J: TRBJ1-6
DNA: TGTGCCAGCTCAGCGGACAGGGGGCGAGGTTCACCCCTCCACTTT
CDR3: CASSADRGRGSPLHF

size: .
D: TRBD2
V: TRBV11-2
J: TRBJ2-1
DNA: TGTGCCAGCTCCCCCCTAGCGGGGGGGCGGAGTGGTCAGTTCTTC
CDR3: CASSPLAGGRSGQFF

size: few
D: TRBD1
V: TRBV29-1
J: TRBJ2-7
DNA: TGCAGCGTTGACCAGGGGGCTACTGGGGAGCAGTACTTC
CDR3: CSVDQGATGEQYF

size: .
D: .
V: TRBV6-6
J: TRBJ2-3
DNA: TGTGCCAGCAGTTACTCGAATTTAGGCCGCCCGGATACGCAGTATTTT
CDR3: CASSYSNLGRPDTQYF

size: .
D: .
V: TRBV29-1
J: TRBJ2-2
DNA: TGCAGCGTTGTACAGGAGGGGGCGATCACCGGGGAGCTGTTTTTT
CDR3: CSVVQEGAITGELFF

size: .
D: TRBD2
V: TRBV6-5
J: TRBJ2-7
DNA: TGTGCCAGCAGAGGACTAGCGGGAACCTACGAGCAGTACTTC
CDR3: CASRGLAGTYEQYF

size: .
D: .
V: TRBV5-4
J: TRBJ2-1
DNA: TGTGCCAGCAGCTTTCGGAGCAATGAGCAGTTCTTC
CDR3: CASSFRSNEQFF

size: .
D: .
V: TRBV4-2
J: TRBJ2-1
DNA: TGTGCCAGCAGCCCCGGCAGGGGGGATGAGCAGTTCTTC
CDR3: CASSPGRGDEQFF

size: .
D: TRBD1
V: TRBV30
J: TRBJ1-2
DNA: TGTGCCTGGGGAACAGGGGATTATGGCTACACCTTC
CDR3: CAWGTGDYGYTF

size: few
D: .
V: TRBV30
J: TRBJ1-4
DNA: TGTGCCTGGAGCCCCCACGATTGGTTGGAAGGACTGTTTTTT
CDR3: CAWSPHDWLEGLFF

size: few
D: TRBD2
V: TRBV15
J: TRBJ2-2
DNA: TGTGCCACCAGCAATCGACTAGCCTTATTGAACACCGGGGAGCTGTTTTTT
CDR3: CATSNRLALLNTGELFF

size: few
D: .
V: TRBV11-2
J: TRBJ2-7
DNA: TGTGCCAGCAGCTTAATTAGGGAGCGGGTGCAGTACTTC
CDR3: CASSLIRERVQYF

size: .
D: .
V: TRBV6-6
J: TRBJ1-2
DNA: TGTGCCAGCAGCCGGGACGGCCTCTATGGCTACACCTTC
CDR3: CASSRDGLYGYTF

size: .
D: .
V: TRBV7-8
J: TRBJ2-3
DNA: TGTGCCAGCAGCCCGGGTGGTTTACGATACGATACGCAGTATTTT
CDR3: CASSPGGLRYDTQYF

size: .
D: .
V: TRBV2
J: TRBJ1-5
DNA: TGTGCCAGCATTGGGCCTCTTAGCAATCAGCCCCAGCATTTT
CDR3: CASIGPLSNQPQHF

size: .
D: .
V: TRBV29-1
J: TRBJ1-1
DNA: TGCAGCGTTGAACGGCAGTTGAACACTGAAGCTTTCTTT
CDR3: CSVERQLNTEAFF

size: .
D: TRBD2
V: TRBV7-2
J: TRBJ2-5
DNA: TGTGCCAGCAGGGCCGTGAGTAGCGGGAGAGCAGAGACCCAGTACTTC
CDR3: CASRAVSSGRAETQYF

size: few
D: .
V: TRBV6-6
J: TRBJ2-7
DNA: TGTGCCAGCGCGTTGCGCGGGGAAGGAGACGAGCAGTACTTC
CDR3: CASALRGEGDEQYF

size: .
D: .
V: TRBV2
J: TRBJ1-2
DNA: TGTGCCAGCAACAGGCCAGGCGGGGCCTATGGCTACACCTTC
CDR3: CASNRPGGAYGYTF

size: .
D: TRBD1
V: TRBV7-8
J: TRBJ1-2
DNA: TGTGCCAGCAGCTTAGAGGGGGCTGGCTATGGCTACACCTTC
CDR3: CASSLEGAGYGYTF

size: .
D: .
V: TRBV30
J: TRBJ2-7
DNA: TGTGCCTGGAGAGGAGACTCCAACTACGAGCAGTACTTC
CDR3: CAWRGDSNYEQYF